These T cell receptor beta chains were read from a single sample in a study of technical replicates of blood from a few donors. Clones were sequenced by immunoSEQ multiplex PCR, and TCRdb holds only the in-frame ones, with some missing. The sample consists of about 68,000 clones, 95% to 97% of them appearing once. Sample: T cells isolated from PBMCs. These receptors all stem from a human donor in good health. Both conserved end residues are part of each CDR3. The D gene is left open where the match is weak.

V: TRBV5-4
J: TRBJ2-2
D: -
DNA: TGTGCCAGCAGTTTGGACTTCGCGAACACCGGGGAGCTGTTTTTT
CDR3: CASSLDFANTGELFF

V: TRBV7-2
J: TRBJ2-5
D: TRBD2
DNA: TGTGCCAGCAGCCAACGTGGACTAGACTATGAGACCCAGTACTTC
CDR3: CASSQRGLDYETQYF

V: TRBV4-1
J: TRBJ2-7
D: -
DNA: TGCGCCAGCAGCCAGACTATTACCTACGAGCAGTACTTC
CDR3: CASSQTITYEQYF

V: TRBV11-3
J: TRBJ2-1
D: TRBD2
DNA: TGTGCCAGCAGCCTAGGGACTAGCGGGGGGTACAATGAGCAGTTCTTC
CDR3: CASSLGTSGGYNEQFF

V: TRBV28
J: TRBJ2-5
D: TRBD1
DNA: TGTGCCAGCAGTTCCGGGACAGGGGCTAAAGAGACCCAGTACTTC
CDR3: CASSSGTGAKETQYF

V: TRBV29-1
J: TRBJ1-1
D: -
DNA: TGCAGCGTTGCAGGGCTCATGAACACTGAAGCTTTCTTT
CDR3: CSVAGLMNTEAFF

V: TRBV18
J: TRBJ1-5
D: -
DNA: TGTGCCAGCTCACCATCAGGGAGGGGGAGCAATCAGCCCCAGCATTTT
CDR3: CASSPSGRGSNQPQHF

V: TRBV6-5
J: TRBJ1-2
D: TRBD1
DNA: TGTGCCAGCAGTCCGACGGACAGGGAGGGTGGTGGCTACACCTTC
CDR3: CASSPTDREGGGYTF

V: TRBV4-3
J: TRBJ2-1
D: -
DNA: TGCGCCAGCAGCCAAGAGAGGACTTTCTACAATGAGCAGTTCTTC
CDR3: CASSQERTFYNEQFF

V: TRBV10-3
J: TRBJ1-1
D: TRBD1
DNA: TGTGCCATCAGTGACTGGACAGGGGGCGACCGAACTGAAGCTTTCTTT
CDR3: CAISDWTGGDRTEAFF

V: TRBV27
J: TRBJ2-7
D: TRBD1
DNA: TGTGCCAGCATGGACAGGTTCTACGAGCAGTACTTC
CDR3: CASMDRFYEQYF

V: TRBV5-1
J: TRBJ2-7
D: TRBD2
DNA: TGCGCCAGCAGCCATAAACTAGCGGGGAGCTCCTACGAGCAGTACTTC
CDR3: CASSHKLAGSSYEQYF

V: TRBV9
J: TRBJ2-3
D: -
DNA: TGTGCCAGCAGCGATCTGCGGAGCACAGATACGCAGTATTTT
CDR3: CASSDLRSTDTQYF

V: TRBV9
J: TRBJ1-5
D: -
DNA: TGTGCCAGCAGCGTAGAGGGGCTAGGGCAGCCCCAGCATTTT
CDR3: CASSVEGLGQPQHF

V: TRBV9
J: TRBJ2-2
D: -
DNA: TGTGCCAGCACGTCCTTCCCCGGGGAGCTGTTTTTT
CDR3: CASTSFPGELFF

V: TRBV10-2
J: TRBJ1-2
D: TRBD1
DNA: TGCGCCACCGAGGGACAGAGCAACTATGGCTACACCTTC
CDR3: CATEGQSNYGYTF